This T cell receptor beta chain was recorded in a study of T cells in Graves' hyperthyroidism and ophthalmopathy. Points from the study as a whole: In the analysis, a 13 V-J model separated ophthalmopathy from stable hyperthyroidism. Blood samples included most of the expanded thyroid clonotypes exceeding 0.001.

The TCR beta CDR3 regions underwent amplification using RNA transcripts as the source. First-round RT-PCR of the TCR CDR3 relied on the HTBI primer set. In TCRdb, the multiplex PCR reads were re-called with MiXCR into one record per CDR3 protein. The table has roughly 380,000 distinct CDR3 sequences, approximately 18% seen once. This clonotype was seen many times. Antigen specificity is unknown. Among ophthalmopathy patients, the Clinical Activity Score reached at least 3, the NOSPECS grade reached at least 4, and duration remained under 3 months. The PBMCs had their origin in about 9.7 ml of fresh peripheral blood. V was trimmed by 0 bases and J by 5 bases, leaving 10 bases between them. The CDR3 has 13 amino acids. The germline V gene has CDR1 DFQATT and CDR2 SNEGSKA (reference sequence).

This rearrangement joins TRBV20-1 to TRBJ2-5; a possible D gene is TRBD2 (5 bases). This TCR was sampled from a woman aged 35 to 49 with Graves' ophthalmopathy. The specimen was blood. CDR3 loop: CSARDPAAETQYF. The CDR3 bases are TGCAGTGCTAGAGATCCAGCGGCGGAGACCCAGTACTTC.